These 22 T cell receptor beta chains originate from one sample sequenced in a study of blood T cell repertoires in COVID-19. Using immunoSEQ multiplex PCR, the repertoire was profiled, and TCRdb retains in-frame clones only, with some absent. The table lists about 130,000 clones, more than 80% of them singletons. Sequenced material: PBMCs or T cells enriched from blood (not recorded which). These receptors came from a man in his fifties or sixties who had recovered from COVID-19.

This clone was detected only once. The rearrangement uses TRBV20-1 and TRBJ1-5; D is ambiguous. CDR1 is DFQATT, CDR2 SNEGSKA, per germline (reference sequence). Trimming took off 5 bases at V and 2 bases at J, with 4 bases between the two ends. This CDR3 has 11 amino acids. CDR3: CSAVGNQPQHF. CDR3 nucleotides: TGCAGTGCTGTAGGCAATCAGCCCCAGCATTTT.

The rearrangement joins TRBV11-2 to TRBJ1-3; 10 bases agree with TRBD1. The germline V gene has CDR1 SGHAT and CDR2 FQNNGV. The V gene end was trimmed by 6 bases and the J gene end by 3 bases; junction bases not matched to a gene: 5. The CDR3 spans 15 residues. CDR3 sequence (DNA): TGTGCCAGCAGAAGACAGGGGGCGGTTGGAAACACCATATATTTT. Protein sequence: CASRRQGAVGNTIYF.

The chain uses TRBV4-1 and TRBJ1-6, with 7 bases matching TRBD1. With V trimmed by 6 bases and J by 7 bases, 6 bases remained unmatched. This CDR3 is built from 14 residues. The germline V gene has CDR1 MGHRA and CDR2 YSYEKL. CDR3 nucleotide sequence: TGCGCCAGCAGGCCGACAGGGAGCAATTCACCCCTCCACTTT. Encoded protein: CASRPTGSNSPLHF.

The J gene is TRBJ2-7, the V gene TRBV18, with D possibly being TRBD1 (7 bases). The CDR3 spans 12 residues. V was pared by 5 bases and J by 12 bases, with 17 bases between. The germline V gene encodes CDR1 KGHSH and CDR2 LQKENI. CDR3 nucleotide sequence: TGTGCCAGCTCATCAGGGGGGACAGACCGGTACGTC. This encodes CASSSGGTDRYV.

This clone has just one count. V is TRBV6-5 and J is TRBJ2-1, with 13 nucleotides matching TRBD2. Germline values: CDR1 MNHEY, CDR2 SVGAGI. The junction had 10 bases not matched to a gene; V was cut back by 2 bases and J by 12 bases. This CDR3 contains 16 residues. CDR3 bases: TGTGCCAGCAGTTACACCGGGACTAGCGGGAAGAGTGGGCAGTTCTTC. This encodes CASSYTGTSGKSGQFF.

The rearrangement uses TRBV7-9 and TRBJ1-4; D ambiguous. The V end was cut by 5 bases, the J end by 10 bases, with 11 bases between. CDR3 length equals 12 residues. Looked up from germline, CDR1 is SEHNR and CDR2 is FQNEAQ (reference sequence). The CDR3 is CASSLEGGKLFF. The DNA of the CDR3 is TGTGCCAGCAGCCTCGAGGGTGGAAAACTGTTTTTT.

J is TRBJ2-1 and V is TRBV5-5, with D hard to call. CDR1 is SGHKS, CDR2 YYEKEE, per germline (reference sequence). The length of the CDR3 is 12 residues. The germline V and J ends were trimmed by 0 bases and 7 bases, with 5 bases remaining between them. CDR3 sequence: CASSLVRNEQFF. CDR3 sequence (DNA): TGTGCCAGCAGCTTGGTGAGGAATGAGCAGTTCTTC. The full variable domain, with the rest looked up from reference TRBV5-5 and TRBJ2-1, is DAGVTQSPTHLIKTRGQQVTLRCSPISGHKSVSWYQQVLGQGPQFIFQYYEKEERGRGNFPDRFSARQFPNYSSELNVNALLLGDSALYLCASSLVRNEQFFGPGTRLTVL.

The J gene is TRBJ1-1, the V gene TRBV7-9; D not resolved. V was trimmed by 5 bases and J by 4 bases, leaving 17 bases between them. CDR3 size: 15 residues. The germline V gene encodes CDR1 SEHNR and CDR2 FQNEAQ (reference sequence). As DNA, the CDR3 is TGTGCCAGCAGCCCCCTAAGAGGGCCGGGCACTGAAGCTTTCTTT. Its translation: CASSPLRGPGTEAFF.

J is TRBJ1-2 and V is TRBV18, with 12 positions matching TRBD1. Looked up from germline, CDR1 is KGHSH and CDR2 is LQKENI. CDR3 size: 15 residues. Trimming at V came to 2 bases and at J to 6 bases, leaving 4 bases not matched to a gene. The CDR3 protein is CASSPAGTGGDGYTF. The CDR3 DNA sequence: TGTGCCAGCTCACCAGCCGGGACAGGGGGCGATGGCTACACCTTC. The full variable domain, completed using reference TRBV18 and TRBJ1-2, is NAGVMQNPRHLVRRRGQEARLRCSPMKGHSHVYWYRQLPEEGLKFMVYLQKENIIDESGMPKERFSAEFPKEGPSILRIQQVVRGDSAAYFCASSPAGTGGDGYTFGSGTRLTVV.

The chain uses TRBV9 and TRBJ2-2, with a weak D call TRBD1 (5 bases). V lost 0 bases and J 5 bases, leaving 11 bases between the germline ends. The CDR3 extends over 15 amino acids. CDR1 and CDR2 (germline): SGDLS, YYNGEE. CDR3 in DNA: TGTGCCAGCAGCGTAGATCAGGGTCGGACCGGGGAGCTGTTTTTT. Encoded protein: CASSVDQGRTGELFF. Combining the CDR3 with reference TRBV9 and TRBJ2-2 gives the whole variable domain DSGVTQTPKHLITATGQRVTLRCSPRSGDLSVYWYQQSLDQGLQFLIQYYNGEERAKGNILERFSAQQFPDLHSELNLSSLELGDSALYFCASSVDQGRTGELFFGEGSRLTVL.

V and J are TRBV5-1 and TRBJ2-5; 10 bases agree with TRBD1. Germline loops: CDR1 SGHRS, CDR2 YFSETQ. The CDR3 is made up of 15 amino acids. After removal of 5 bases from V and 3 bases from J, the junction contained 7 bases not matched to a gene. For the CDR3, the DNA is TGCGCCAGCAGTTGGACCGGGACAGGGGAAGAGACCCAGTACTTC. Encoded protein: CASSWTGTGEETQYF.

This clone was seen only once. This chain uses TRBV7-9 with TRBJ1-4; 9 nucleotides line up with TRBD1. There are 17 residues in the CDR3. CDR1 SEHNR and CDR2 FQNEAQ come from the germline V gene (reference sequence). V dropped 1 base and J dropped 8; count of bases not matched to a gene: 11. CDR3 region: CASSLVPAGTGKEKLFF. CDR3 nucleotide sequence: TGTGCCAGCAGCTTAGTACCAGCCGGGACAGGGAAAGAAAAACTGTTTTTT.

The table lists this clone with a few counts. This chain uses TRBV3-1 (or the pseudogene TRBV3-2) with TRBJ2-2, with D possibly matching TRBD1 (6 bases). V lost 3 bases and J lost 6, with 8 bases in between. This CDR3 is 13 amino acids long. Per the germline V gene, CDR1 is LGHDT and CDR2 is YNNKEL (reference sequence). CDR3 sequence: CASSQGAAGELFF. In DNA form, the CDR3 reads TGTGCCAGCAGCCAGGGGGCGGCCGGGGAGCTGTTTTTT.

The chain is built from TRBV6-2 or TRBV6-3 and TRBJ2-1; 11 bases map to TRBD2. Germline V gives CDR1 MNHEY, CDR2 SVGEGT. The V gene end was trimmed by 4 bases and the J gene end by 5 bases; junction bases not matched to a gene: 7. The CDR3 extends over 16 amino acids. The CDR3 loop is CASSSPGLAANNEQFF. In DNA form, the CDR3 reads TGTGCCAGCAGTTCGCCGGGACTAGCGGCTAACAATGAGCAGTTCTTC.

This chain connects TRBV2 to TRBJ1-2; TRBD1 matches at 8 bases. The V and J ends lost 6 bases and 0 bases, in that order; junction bases with no gene match: 3. The CDR3 has 14 amino acids. In germline, CDR1 is SNHLY, CDR2 FYNNEI. CDR3 DNA: TGTGCCAGCAGGGGGACAGGAGCTAACTATGGCTACACCTTC. Its protein product is CASRGTGANYGYTF.

To note about this clone: The germline gene is not matched at one end of the junction; a read error may be the cause. The rearrangement links TRBV18 to TRBJ1-1; the D is unclear. CDR1 is KGHSH and CDR2 is LQKENI in the germline V gene. The CDR3 covers 12 residues. The CDR3 sequence is CASSHMNTEAFF. For the CDR3, the DNA is TGTGCCAGTTCACATATGAACACTGAAGCTTTCTTT.

The chain joins TRBV29-1 to TRBJ2-1; 7 bases agree with TRBD1. The CDR3 is made up of 15 amino acids. The trim removed 7 bases at V and 5 bases at J, leaving 14 bases unmatched. Germline loops: CDR1 SQVTM, CDR2 ANQGSEA. The CDR3 nucleotides are TGCAGCGGTAACAGGGGAAGTTTAGGTAACAATGAGCAGTTCTTC. Translated: CSGNRGSLGNNEQFF.

The chain carries TRBV9 and TRBJ2-3; 9 bases are a match to TRBD2. This CDR3 has 16 amino acids. With V trimmed by 0 bases and J by 6 bases, 8 bases remained unmatched. The germline gives CDR1 SGDLS, CDR2 YYNGEE. CDR3 bases: TGTGCCAGCAGCGTAGAAGGCGGGGGGGCCGGGGATACGCAGTATTTT. Translating it yields CASSVEGGGAGDTQYF. Looking up the rest from reference TRBV9 and TRBJ2-3 gives the full variable domain: DSGVTQTPKHLITATGQRVTLRCSPRSGDLSVYWYQQSLDQGLQFLIQYYNGEERAKGNILERFSAQQFPDLHSELNLSSLELGDSALYFCASSVEGGGAGDTQYFGPGTRLTVL.

V usage is TRBV30 and J usage is TRBJ1-5; the D is unclear. The CDR3 consists of 16 residues. The V and J ends lost 0 bases and 4 bases respectively, with 16 bases between them. CDR1 GTSNPN and CDR2 SVGIG come from the germline V gene (reference sequence). DNA for the CDR3: TGTGCCTGGAGTGTACGAGAGAGGCTTAGAAATCAGCCCCAGCATTTT. As protein: CAWSVRERLRNQPQHF. The full variable domain, its missing parts supplied by reference TRBV30 and TRBJ1-5, is SQTIHQWPATLVQPVGSPLSLECTVEGTSNPNLYWYRQAAGRGLQLLFYSVGIGQISSEVPQNLSASRPQDRQFILSSKKLLLSDSGFYLCAWSVRERLRNQPQHFGDGTRLSIL.

The genes are TRBV9 and TRBJ1-4, with 9 nucleotides matching TRBD1. J was trimmed by 8 bases and V by 2 bases; bases with no gene match: 7. The CDR3 is made up of 15 amino acids. The germline V gene encodes CDR1 SGDLS and CDR2 YYNGEE. The CDR3 nucleotides are TGTGCCAGCAGCGTCTCCGGGACAGGGCACGAAAAACTGTTTTTT. Amino acids: CASSVSGTGHEKLFF.

The V call is TRBV9, the J call TRBJ1-1; the D is unclear. The CDR3 is 14 residues long. Trimming removed 0 bases at V and 1 base at J, with 7 bases between. The V gene's germline CDR1 is SGDLS and CDR2 YYNGEE. The CDR3: CASSVGQANTEAFF. CDR3 bases: TGTGCCAGCAGCGTAGGACAAGCGAACACTGAAGCTTTCTTT.

The table lists this clone with a count of one. The chain is built from TRBV5-4 and TRBJ2-2; tentatively, D is TRBD2 (5 bases). The CDR3 spans 14 residues. Deletions cut 0 bases from V and 9 bases from J, with 12 bases between. In germline, CDR1 is SGHNT, CDR2 YYREEE (reference sequence). The CDR3 region is CASSLDTAGRELFF. The CDR3 DNA sequence: TGTGCCAGCAGCTTGGATACGGCGGGTCGGGAGCTGTTTTTT.